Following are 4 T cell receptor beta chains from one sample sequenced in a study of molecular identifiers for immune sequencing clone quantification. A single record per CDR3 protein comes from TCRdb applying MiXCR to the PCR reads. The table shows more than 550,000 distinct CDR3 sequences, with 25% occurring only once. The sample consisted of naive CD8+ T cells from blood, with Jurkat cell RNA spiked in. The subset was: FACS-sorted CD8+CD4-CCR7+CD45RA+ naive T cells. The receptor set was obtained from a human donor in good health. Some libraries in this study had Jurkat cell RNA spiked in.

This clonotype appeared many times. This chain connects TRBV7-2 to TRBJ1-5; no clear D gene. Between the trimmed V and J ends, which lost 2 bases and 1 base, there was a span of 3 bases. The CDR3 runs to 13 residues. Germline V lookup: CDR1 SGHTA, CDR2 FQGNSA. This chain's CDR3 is CASSLWSNQPQHF. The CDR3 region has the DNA TGTGCCAGCAGCTTATGGAGCAATCAGCCCCAGCATTTT.

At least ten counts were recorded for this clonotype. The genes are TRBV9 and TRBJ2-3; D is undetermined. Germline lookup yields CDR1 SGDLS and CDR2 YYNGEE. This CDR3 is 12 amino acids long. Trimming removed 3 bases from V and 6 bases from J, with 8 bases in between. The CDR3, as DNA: TGTGCCAGCAGCGCTAATACCGATACGCAGTATTTT. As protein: CASSANTDTQYF. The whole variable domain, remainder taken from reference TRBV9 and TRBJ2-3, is DSGVTQTPKHLITATGQRVTLRCSPRSGDLSVYWYQQSLDQGLQFLIQYYNGEERAKGNILERFSAQQFPDLHSELNLSSLELGDSALYFCASSANTDTQYFGPGTRLTVL.

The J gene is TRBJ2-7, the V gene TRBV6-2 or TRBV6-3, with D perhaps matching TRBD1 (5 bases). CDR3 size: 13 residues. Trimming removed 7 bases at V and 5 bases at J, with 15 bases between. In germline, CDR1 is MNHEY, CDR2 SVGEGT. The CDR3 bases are TGTGCCAGCAATGCCCCAGACAGCGACGAGCAGTACTTC. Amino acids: CASNAPDSDEQYF.

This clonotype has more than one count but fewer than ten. The CDR3 DNA follows: TGTGCCAGCAGTTACCTCAGAAACAATGAGCAGTTCTTC. Translation: CASSYLRNNEQFF. The gene calls are TRBV6-2 or TRBV6-3 and TRBJ2-1; no reliable D call. From germline, CDR1 is MNHEY and CDR2 SVGEGT. With 2 bases removed from V and 5 bases from J, the gap between germline ends came to 7 bases. The CDR3 covers 13 residues.